These 9 T cell receptor beta chains share one sample of origin, sequenced in a study of CD8 T cells in Susac syndrome. Reverse transcription of 0.5 to 1 ug RNA was carried out with random hexamers. TCRdb redid the calling of the immunoSEQ multiplex PCR reads with MiXCR, one entry per CDR3 protein. The sample consists of approximately 270,000 distinct CDR3 sequences, around 95% of them appearing once. Sequenced input: CD4+ T cells from PBMCs. Receptor source: a human donor with multiple sclerosis.

This rearrangement joins TRBV12-3 or TRBV12-4 to TRBJ2-5; TRBD1 matches 9 bases. The CDR3 is made up of 16 amino acids. J lost 2 bases, V lost 1 base, and 5 bases had no gene match. CDR3: CASSLGWGQGQETQYF. The DNA of the CDR3 is TGTGCCAGCAGTTTAGGGTGGGGACAGGGACAAGAGACCCAGTACTTC.

The rearrangement uses TRBV20-1 and TRBJ2-7; D perhaps matches TRBD2 (5 bases). This CDR3 comprises 13 residues. Germline V gene data show CDR1 as DFQATT and CDR2 as SNEGSKA (reference sequence). Trimming shortened V by 1 base and J by 3 bases, and 10 bases separated the two germline ends. The chain's CDR3 is CSARGTGIYEQYF. CDR3 nucleotides: TGCAGTGCTAGAGGGACCGGGATCTACGAGCAGTACTTC.

The chain recombines TRBV12-5 with TRBJ2-6, with D uncertain. Germline lookup yields CDR1 LGHNT and CDR2 FRNRAP. The V end was cut by 1 base, the J end by 2 bases, with 0 bases between. The CDR3 extends over 13 amino acids. CDR3 region: CASGLAGANVLTF. The DNA for the CDR3 is TGTGCTAGTGGTTTGGCTGGGGCCAACGTCCTGACTTTC.

The chain joins TRBV6-2 or TRBV6-3 to TRBJ1-5; D call uncertain. V was trimmed by 0 bases and J by 2 bases, leaving 8 bases between them. The CDR3 spans 15 residues. Germline V lookup: CDR1 MNHEY, CDR2 SVGEGT. CDR3 coding DNA: TGTGCCAGCAGTTACTCGGGCGCGGGCAATCAGCCCCAGCATTTT. Encoded protein: CASSYSGAGNQPQHF.

The chain recombines TRBV5-1 with TRBJ2-7, with a weak D call TRBD1 (7 bases). The CDR3 sequence is 15 residues long. Germline V CDR1 and CDR2: SGHRS, YFSETQ. V dropped 0 bases and J dropped 4 bases, with 14 bases sitting between them. The DNA for the CDR3 is TGCGCCAGCAGCTTGGTGGCAGGGGGGTCGTACGAGCAGTACTTC. Protein product: CASSLVAGGSYEQYF.

The V and J genes are TRBV27 and TRBJ1-2; 7 bases are a match to TRBD1. Germline assignment: CDR1 MNHEY and CDR2 SMNVEV (reference sequence). V shed 5 bases, J shed 2 bases, and the junction held 5 bases outside the gene matches. The CDR3 runs to 14 residues. DNA for the CDR3: TGTGCCAGCAGTCTCCAACAGGGGAACTATGGCTACACCTTC. Amino acid sequence: CASSLQQGNYGYTF.

CDR3 coding DNA: TGTGCCAGCAGCTTAGGAGGGGTAGCGGGAGACGAGCAGTACGTC. Residues: CASSLGGVAGDEQYV. This chain uses TRBV7-9 with TRBJ2-7; 9 nucleotides agree with TRBD2. Germline trimming cut 1 base from V and 5 bases from J; bases unmatched to any gene: 6. The CDR3 covers 15 residues. Germline CDR1 SEHNR, CDR2 FQNEAQ (reference sequence).

The V and J genes are TRBV18 and TRBJ2-7; TRBD2 agrees at 9 bases. V lost 3 bases to trimming and J lost 5 bases; unmatched junction nucleotides: 11. The CDR3 runs to 16 residues. Germline V CDR1 and CDR2: KGHSH, LQKENI. The CDR3 region is CASSPTSGGRFDEQYF. CDR3 DNA sequence: TGTGCCAGCTCACCCACAAGCGGGGGGAGGTTCGACGAGCAGTACTTC.

The V gene is TRBV5-4, the J gene TRBJ2-4; possibly TRBD2 for D (7 bases). In germline, CDR1 is SGHNT, CDR2 YYREEE (reference sequence). V was shortened by 4 bases and J by 8 bases, with 13 bases between the two germline ends. This CDR3 is built from 13 residues. Written as DNA, the CDR3 is TGTGCCAGCAGCCTTCGAGGGGGGGACATTCAGTACTTC. Residues: CASSLRGGDIQYF. Variable domain in full (rest from reference TRBV5-4 and TRBJ2-4): ETGVTQSPTHLIKTRGQQVTLRCSSQSGHNTVSWYQQALGQGPQFIFQYYREEENGRGNFPPRFSGLQFPNYSSELNVNALELDDSALYLCASSLRGGDIQYFGAGTRLSVL.